This TCR beta chain was sequenced for a study of blood T cells in healthy people across ages. The CDR3 covers 14 residues. Germline V gene data show CDR1 as LGHDT and CDR2 as YNNKEL (reference sequence). Broader study findings: The donors' CMV status was not determined, possibly confounding changes in expanded clonotypes.

Regarding this clonotype: Its antigen is undetermined. A much larger clone is a single base away; this may be a read error.

A second PCR, run for about 7 to 11 cycles, used a sample-barcoded 5' primer plus a J-beta primer mix. MiXCR, applied by TCRdb to the 5' RACE reads, yields one record per CDR3 protein. In the table there are 700,000 to 900,000 distinct CDR3 sequences, about 55% of which are singletons. The chain uses TRBV3-1 and TRBJ2-5; TRBD2 might be the D (5 bases). Material for sequencing was blood. The sequence was collected from a man older than 75 in good health. CDR3 loop: CTSSQRGGQETQYF. The CDR3 DNA reads as TGTACCAGCAGCCAGAGAGGCGGGCAAGAGACCCAGTACTTC.